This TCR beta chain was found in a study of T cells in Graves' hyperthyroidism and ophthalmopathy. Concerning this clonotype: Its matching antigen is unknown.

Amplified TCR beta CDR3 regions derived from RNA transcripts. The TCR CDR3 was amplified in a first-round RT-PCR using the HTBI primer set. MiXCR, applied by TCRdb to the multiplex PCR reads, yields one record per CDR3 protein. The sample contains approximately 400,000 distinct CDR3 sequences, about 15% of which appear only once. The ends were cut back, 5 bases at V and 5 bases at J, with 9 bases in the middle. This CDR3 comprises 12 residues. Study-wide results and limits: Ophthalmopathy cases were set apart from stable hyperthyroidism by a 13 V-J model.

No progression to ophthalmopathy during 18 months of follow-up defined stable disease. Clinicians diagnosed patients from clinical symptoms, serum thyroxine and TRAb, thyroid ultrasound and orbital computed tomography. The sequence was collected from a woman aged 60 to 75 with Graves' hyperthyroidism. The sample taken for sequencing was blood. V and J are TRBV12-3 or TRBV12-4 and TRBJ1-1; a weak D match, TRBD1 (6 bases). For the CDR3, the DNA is TGTGCCAGCAGTAAGCAGGGGACTGAAGCTTTCTTT. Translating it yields CASSKQGTEAFF.